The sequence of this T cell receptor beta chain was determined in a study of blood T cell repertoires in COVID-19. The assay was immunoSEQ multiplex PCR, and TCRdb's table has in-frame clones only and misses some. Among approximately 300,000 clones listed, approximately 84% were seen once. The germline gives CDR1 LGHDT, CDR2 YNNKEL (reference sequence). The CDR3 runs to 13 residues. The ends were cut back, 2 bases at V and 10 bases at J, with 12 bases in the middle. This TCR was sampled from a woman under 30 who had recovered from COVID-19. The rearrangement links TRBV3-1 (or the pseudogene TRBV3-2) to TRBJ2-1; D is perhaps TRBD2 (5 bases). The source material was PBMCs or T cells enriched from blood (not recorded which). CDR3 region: CASSQKRSGEQFF. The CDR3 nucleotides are TGTGCCAGCAGCCAAAAAAGGAGCGGAGAGCAGTTCTTC.